The sequence of this T cell receptor (beta chain) was determined in a study of cytotoxic CD8 clonotypes in ibrutinib-treated CLL. The CDR3 covers 12 residues. CDR1 is MGHDK, CDR2 SYGVNS, per germline. V was clipped by 1 base and J by 9 bases, with 4 bases between them. TCRdb keeps only in-frame clones here, not all; method: immunoSEQ multiplex PCR. The sample lists approximately 200,000 clones, around three quarters seen once, with about an eighth in the top ten. This clone was picked up one time. The sequence was collected from a human donor with chronic lymphocytic leukemia. The rearrangement uses TRBV25-1 and TRBJ1-6; D gene unclear. Sequenced here: PBMCs, sampled after 24 months of ibrutinib treatment. The CDR3, as DNA: TGTGCCAGCAGTGAATTTCGTTCACCCCTCCACTTT. This sequence encodes CASSEFRSPLHF.